The rows below give T cell receptor beta chains drawn from one sample of a study of glioma-infiltrating T cells after dendritic cell vaccination. The repertoire was sequenced with immunoSEQ multiplex PCR; TCRdb's copy has only in-frame clones and lacks some. The data hold fewer than 85,000 clones, with roughly 90% observed a single time. The sequenced sample was blood, obtained before dendritic cell vaccination. These receptors were collected from a human donor with glioblastoma. Both conserved end residues are part of each CDR3. A D gene is named only where the DNA matches it firmly. Rows may omit the clone size; those that give it use once, few, many or a size class.

clone size: -; V gene: TRBV6-5; J gene: TRBJ1-1; D gene: TRBD1; CDR3 protein: CASSALTGGTEAFF; CDR3 DNA: TGTGCCAGCAGTGCCCTGACAGGGGGCACTGAAGCTTTCTTT
clone size: -; V gene: TRBV6-5; J gene: TRBJ1-5; D gene: TRBD1; CDR3 protein: CASSSTGGINQPQHF; CDR3 DNA: TGTGCCAGCAGTTCGACAGGGGGGATCAATCAGCCCCAGCATTTT
clone size: once; V gene: TRBV5-6; J gene: TRBJ2-7; D gene: TRBD2; CDR3 protein: CASSHPGLGYEQYF; CDR3 DNA: TGTGCCAGCAGCCATCCGGGACTAGGCTACGAGCAGTACTTC
clone size: -; V gene: TRBV19; J gene: TRBJ1-1; D gene: TRBD1; CDR3 protein: CASSIEDRGTEAFF; CDR3 DNA: TGTGCCAGTAGTATCGAGGACAGGGGAACTGAAGCTTTCTTT
clone size: -; V gene: TRBV27; J gene: TRBJ2-1; D gene: TRBD2; CDR3 protein: CASSLAVDNEQFF; CDR3 DNA: TGTGCCAGCAGCCTAGCGGTTGACAATGAGCAGTTCTTC
clone size: -; V gene: TRBV30; J gene: TRBJ2-3; D gene: TRBD2; CDR3 protein: CAFKTSGGTDTQYF; CDR3 DNA: TGTGCCTTTAAGACTAGCGGGGGGACAGATACGCAGTATTTT
clone size: -; V gene: TRBV11-3; J gene: TRBJ1-1; D gene: -; CDR3 protein: CASSLDRTPGTEAFF; CDR3 DNA: TGTGCCAGCAGCTTAGATAGGACCCCGGGGACTGAAGCTTTCTTT
clone size: few; V gene: TRBV6-1; J gene: TRBJ2-3; D gene: TRBD2; CDR3 protein: CASSEASGVADTQYF; CDR3 DNA: TGTGCCAGCAGTGAGGCTAGCGGGGTCGCAGATACGCAGTATTTT
clone size: once; V gene: TRBV10-3; J gene: TRBJ2-2; D gene: -; CDR3 protein: CAISFPEGTGGGGELFF; CDR3 DNA: TGTGCCATCAGTTTCCCGGAGGGAACAGGCGGCGGCGGGGAGCTGTTTTTT
clone size: -; V gene: TRBV2; J gene: TRBJ2-3; D gene: TRBD2; CDR3 protein: CASSQLAGGADTQYF; CDR3 DNA: TGTGCCAGCAGTCAACTAGCGGGGGGGGCAGATACGCAGTATTTT
clone size: once; V gene: TRBV7-3; J gene: TRBJ1-1; D gene: -; CDR3 protein: CASSRAAGGRTEAFF; CDR3 DNA: TGTGCCAGCAGCCGAGCGGCGGGGGGCAGAACTGAAGCTTTCTTT
clone size: -; V gene: TRBV11-3; J gene: TRBJ2-1; D gene: TRBD2; CDR3 protein: CASSPGLAGAHEQFF; CDR3 DNA: TGTGCCAGCAGCCCAGGACTAGCGGGAGCGCATGAGCAGTTCTTC
clone size: -; V gene: TRBV4-1; J gene: TRBJ2-6; D gene: TRBD2; CDR3 protein: CASSRGGVGSGANVLTF; CDR3 DNA: TGCGCCAGCAGCCGCGGGGGTGTAGGCTCTGGGGCCAACGTCCTGACTTTC
clone size: -; V gene: TRBV19; J gene: TRBJ1-2; D gene: -; CDR3 protein: CASSPGPTNYGYTF; CDR3 DNA: TGTGCCAGTAGCCCAGGGCCTACTAACTATGGCTACACCTTC
clone size: -; V gene: TRBV28; J gene: TRBJ2-6; D gene: -; CDR3 protein: CASSLAGPGANVLTF; CDR3 DNA: TGTGCCAGCAGTTTGGCAGGGCCTGGGGCCAACGTCCTGACTTTC
clone size: once; V gene: TRBV7-9; J gene: TRBJ2-7; D gene: TRBD2; CDR3 protein: CASSLVERENSYEQYF; CDR3 DNA: TGTGCCAGCAGCTTAGTCGAGCGGGAAAACTCCTACGAGCAGTACTTC
clone size: -; V gene: TRBV7-6; J gene: TRBJ2-1; D gene: -; CDR3 protein: CASSFTVRDEQFF; CDR3 DNA: TGTGCCAGCAGCTTCACAGTGCGCGATGAGCAGTTCTTC
clone size: -; V gene: TRBV2; J gene: TRBJ2-2; D gene: -; CDR3 protein: CASSDQGTANTGELFF; CDR3 DNA: TGTGCCAGCAGCGATCAGGGCACCGCGAACACCGGGGAGCTGTTTTTT
clone size: -; V gene: TRBV27; J gene: TRBJ1-1; D gene: -; CDR3 protein: CASSLRGDWGTEAFF; CDR3 DNA: TGTGCCAGCAGTCTCCGGGGTGACTGGGGCACTGAAGCTTTCTTT
clone size: -; V gene: TRBV6-1; J gene: TRBJ1-2; D gene: -; CDR3 protein: CASRGDRGTNYGYTF; CDR3 DNA: TGTGCCAGCAGGGGGGATAGGGGGACGAACTATGGCTACACCTTC
clone size: -; V gene: TRBV10-3; J gene: TRBJ2-7; D gene: TRBD1; CDR3 protein: CAISVSQGAQYEQYF; CDR3 DNA: TGTGCCATCAGTGTGAGCCAGGGGGCTCAGTACGAGCAGTACTTC
clone size: -; V gene: TRBV27; J gene: TRBJ2-7; D gene: -; CDR3 protein: CASLRAGSRGEQYF; CDR3 DNA: TGTGCCAGCCTCCGGGCCGGGAGTCGGGGAGAGCAGTACTTC
clone size: -; V gene: TRBV18; J gene: TRBJ2-1; D gene: -; CDR3 protein: CASSLQGIPYNEQFF; CDR3 DNA: TGTGCCAGCTCCCTTCAGGGGATTCCGTACAATGAGCAGTTCTTC
clone size: -; V gene: TRBV9; J gene: TRBJ1-4; D gene: TRBD1; CDR3 protein: CASSLRTGSNEKLFF; CDR3 DNA: TGTGCCAGCAGCCTCCGGACAGGGTCTAATGAAAAACTGTTTTTT
clone size: -; V gene: TRBV27; J gene: TRBJ1-1; D gene: -; CDR3 protein: CASSLSGGGASITEAFF; CDR3 DNA: TGTGCCAGCAGTTTAAGCGGCGGGGGGGCCTCTATCACTGAAGCTTTCTTT
clone size: -; V gene: TRBV6-5; J gene: TRBJ1-6; D gene: TRBD1; CDR3 protein: CASSRDRDNSPLHF; CDR3 DNA: TGTGCCAGCAGCCGGGACAGGGATAATTCACCCCTCCACTTT
clone size: -; V gene: TRBV27; J gene: TRBJ1-5; D gene: TRBD1; CDR3 protein: CASSRGQGMEPQHF; CDR3 DNA: TGTGCCAGCAGCCGGGGACAGGGGATGGAGCCCCAGCATTTT
clone size: -; V gene: TRBV14; J gene: TRBJ2-7; D gene: -; CDR3 protein: CASSQYRSSYEQYF; CDR3 DNA: TGTGCCAGCAGCCAGTACAGGAGCTCCTACGAGCAGTACTTC
clone size: -; V gene: TRBV5-6; J gene: TRBJ2-3; D gene: TRBD2; CDR3 protein: CASSLVREGTDTQYF; CDR3 DNA: TGTGCCAGCAGCTTGGTGCGGGAGGGGACAGATACGCAGTATTTT
clone size: -; V gene: TRBV7-3; J gene: TRBJ2-7; D gene: TRBD1; CDR3 protein: CASSWDRGYEQYF; CDR3 DNA: TGTGCCAGCAGCTGGGACAGGGGATACGAGCAGTACTTC
clone size: -; V gene: TRBV6-6; J gene: TRBJ1-1; D gene: -; CDR3 protein: CASRPPGTLNTEAFF; CDR3 DNA: TGTGCCAGCCGCCCTCCCGGGACTCTCAACACTGAAGCTTTCTTT
clone size: -; V gene: TRBV12-5; J gene: TRBJ2-7; D gene: -; CDR3 protein: CASATTYEQYF; CDR3 DNA: TGTGCTAGTGCCACTACCTACGAGCAGTACTTC
clone size: -; V gene: TRBV5-3; J gene: TRBJ1-6; D gene: -; CDR3 protein: CASYGTSNNSPLHF; CDR3 DNA: TGTGCCAGCTACGGGACATCAAATAATTCCCCCCTCCACTTT
clone size: -; V gene: TRBV5-5; J gene: TRBJ2-3; D gene: TRBD2; CDR3 protein: CASGAGGLDTQYF; CDR3 DNA: TGTGCCAGCGGAGCGGGGGGGCTAGATACGCAGTATTTT
clone size: -; V gene: TRBV5-1; J gene: TRBJ2-7; D gene: -; CDR3 protein: CASSLYQGLRSYEQYF; CDR3 DNA: TGCGCCAGCAGCTTGTATCAGGGCCTAAGATCCTACGAGCAGTACTTC
clone size: -; V gene: TRBV9; J gene: TRBJ2-1; D gene: TRBD1; CDR3 protein: CASSVSFAFGTDNEQFF; CDR3 DNA: TGTGCCAGCAGCGTCTCCTTTGCGTTTGGGACAGACAATGAGCAGTTCTTC
clone size: -; V gene: TRBV4-1; J gene: TRBJ1-5; D gene: TRBD1; CDR3 protein: CASSQRTGEYSNQPQHF; CDR3 DNA: TGCGCCAGCAGCCAACGCACAGGGGAATATAGCAATCAGCCCCAGCATTTT
clone size: -; V gene: TRBV5-1; J gene: TRBJ2-2; D gene: TRBD1; CDR3 protein: CASSLRQGAAGELFF; CDR3 DNA: TGCGCCAGCAGCTTGCGGCAGGGGGCGGCCGGGGAGCTGTTTTTT
clone size: -; V gene: TRBV10-2; J gene: TRBJ1-2; D gene: TRBD1; CDR3 protein: CASSPTGGDGYTF; CDR3 DNA: TGCGCCAGCAGTCCTACAGGGGGGGATGGCTACACCTTC
clone size: -; V gene: TRBV18; J gene: TRBJ2-1; D gene: TRBD2; CDR3 protein: CASSPSAGSSYNEQFF; CDR3 DNA: TGTGCCAGCTCACCATCAGCGGGGAGCTCCTACAATGAGCAGTTCTTC
clone size: -; V gene: TRBV29-1; J gene: TRBJ2-3; D gene: TRBD1; CDR3 protein: CSVEGTQGESTDTQYF; CDR3 DNA: TGCAGCGTTGAAGGGACCCAGGGGGAGAGCACAGATACGCAGTATTTT
clone size: -; V gene: TRBV19; J gene: TRBJ2-6; D gene: -; CDR3 protein: CASSTTSYSASGANVLTF; CDR3 DNA: TGTGCCAGTAGCACCACTAGTTACTCTGCCTCTGGGGCCAACGTCCTGACTTTC
clone size: -; V gene: TRBV6-5; J gene: TRBJ1-1; D gene: TRBD1; CDR3 protein: CASHRGDTEAFF; CDR3 DNA: TGTGCCAGTCACAGGGGAGACACTGAAGCTTTCTTT
clone size: -; V gene: TRBV5-4; J gene: TRBJ2-7; D gene: TRBD2; CDR3 protein: CASSSAGGYEQYF; CDR3 DNA: TGTGCCAGCAGCTCCGCGGGGGGTTACGAGCAGTACTTC
clone size: -; V gene: TRBV27; J gene: TRBJ2-4; D gene: -; CDR3 protein: CASSLEASLAKNIQYF; CDR3 DNA: TGTGCCAGCAGTTTAGAAGCGTCTCTAGCCAAAAACATTCAGTACTTC
clone size: -; V gene: TRBV5-7; J gene: TRBJ2-7; D gene: TRBD1; CDR3 protein: CASSLGQDLSYEQYF; CDR3 DNA: TGTGCCAGCAGCCTTGGACAGGATCTCTCCTACGAGCAGTACTTC